This T cell receptor (beta chain) was captured by sequencing in a study of PD-1 blockade in classical Hodgkin lymphoma. The CDR3 length is 13 residues. Trimming shortened V by 1 base and J by 2 bases, and 5 bases separated the two germline ends. Germline CDR1 SGHTA, CDR2 FQGNSA. This table comes from immunoSEQ multiplex PCR, and its TCRdb copy is limited to in-frame clones, with some not included. The table lists 60,000 or so clones, roughly 90% of them singletons, with 9.7% in the top ten. A note on this clone: Its antigen is currently unknown.

Relapse was seen in all patients after autologous stem cell transplantation, and brentuximab vedotin exposure was variable. Study results and caveats: In CD4+ cells, TCR diversity went up significantly by C4D1, but in CD8+ cells it did not. Baseline diversity was lower in partial responders and progressors than complete responders.

This receptor was obtained from a human donor with classical Hodgkin lymphoma. The chain joins TRBV7-2 to TRBJ1-2; D possibly corresponds to TRBD1 (5 bases). The sequencing here drew on peripheral blood mononuclear cells (PBMCs), taken at baseline. Here the CDR3 reads CASSLGQNYGYTF. The CDR3 DNA is TGTGCCAGCAGCTTAGGACAGAACTATGGCTACACCTTC.